The sequence of this T cell receptor beta chain was determined in a study of shared clonotypes between healthy human individuals. Study findings and constraints: Larger estimated richness was generally seen in naive subsets than in memory subsets.

Worth noting for this clone: The antigen is not known.

Generated by immunoSEQ multiplex PCR, the TCRdb table keeps only in-frame clones and is missing some. Of around 720,000 clones detected, around three quarters appear once; the ten largest clones hold around 2%. The V gene's germline CDR1 is LGHNA and CDR2 YNFKEQ. V was shortened by 2 bases and J by 4 bases, with 8 bases between the two germline ends. This CDR3 is 13 amino acids long. The sample taken for sequencing was memory CD4+ T cells sorted from blood. The subset: CD45RA-negative fraction. The clonotype originates from a woman aged 25 to 39 in good health. The chain has TRBV4-2 and TRBJ2-5; D is uncertain. The CDR3 DNA is TGTGCCAGCAGCCAACAAATCAGAGAGACCCAGTACTTC. Translated, it gives CASSQQIRETQYF.